These 18 T cell receptor beta chains share one sample of origin, sequenced in a study of tumor-infiltrating lymphocytes in primary liver carcinoma. With a constant-region primer, TCR beta cDNA was made from around 530 ng of total RNA. Employing slightly modified ARM-PCR, three nested multiplex PCR rounds were run, and these gave rise to the TCR beta libraries. TRBV1-TRBV30 forward primers and a C-beta reverse primer were used in the first two PCR rounds, which each ran for around 11 cycles. TCRdb reprocessed the multiplex PCR reads with MiXCR, giving one entry per CDR3 protein. The sample consists of more than 150,000 distinct CDR3 sequences, 50% to 75% of them appearing once. Unsorted whole blood supplied the RNA, and germline DNA was extracted too. Input material: peripheral blood. All receptors derive from a man between 35 and 55 years old with primary liver carcinoma and hepatitis B virus infection.

This clonotype showed up just a few times. The chain is built from TRBV7-8 and TRBJ2-5, with 12 nucleotides matching TRBD2. CDR1 is SGHVS, CDR2 FQNEAQ, per germline. With 1 base clipped from V and 1 base from J, the junction kept 4 bases outside the gene matches. This CDR3 has 17 amino acids. The CDR3 spells CASSLGTSGVLQETQYF. CDR3 DNA sequence: TGTGCCAGCAGCTTAGGGACTAGCGGGGTTCTCCAAGAGACCCAGTACTTC.

As concerns this clonotype: As the CDR3 is not closed by the conserved phenylalanine or tryptophan, this likely results from a read error. The chain joins TRBV11-2 to TRBJ2-5; a weak D match, TRBD1 (5 bases). The germline V gene has CDR1 SGHAT and CDR2 FQNNGV. This CDR3 spans 14 amino acids. The CDR3 protein is CTSSHRFPQETQYS. The CDR3 coding sequence is TGTACCAGCAGTCACAGGTTCCCGCAAGAGACCCAGTACTCC.

Regarding this clonotype: A clone one base away is much larger, so this may be a read error. This chain links TRBV12-3 or TRBV12-4 with TRBJ2-1; no definite D call. The CDR3 has 13 residues. Trimming shortened V by 7 bases and J by 7 bases, and 14 bases separated the two germline ends. The CDR3 loop is CASTDVPGNEQFF. The CDR3 nucleotides read TGTGCCAGCACAGACGTACCAGGAAATGAGCAGTTCTTC.

There are many counts of this clonotype. The chain joins TRBV4-2 to TRBJ2-5; D may be TRBD1 (6 bases). Deletions cut 3 bases from V and 2 bases from J, with 10 bases between. Germline V lookup: CDR1 LGHNA, CDR2 YNFKEQ. The CDR3 totals 14 residues. CDR3 region: CASSQRGFQETQYF. CDR3 DNA sequence: TGTGCCAGCAGCCAGAGGGGGTTTCAAGAGACCCAGTACTTC.

This clonotype is labeled as medium-sized (0.01 to 0.1%). The chain links TRBV6-6 to TRBJ1-5; a weak D match, TRBD1 (5 bases). From germline, CDR1 is MNHNY and CDR2 SVGAGI (reference sequence). This CDR3 spans 14 amino acids. V dropped 5 bases and J dropped 0 bases, with 8 bases sitting between them. CDR3 in DNA: TGTGCCAGCAGTGGGGACGGTAGCAATCAGCCCCAGCATTTT. Protein: CASSGDGSNQPQHF.

V is TRBV11-2 and J is TRBJ2-1, with D unresolved. CDR3 length: 15 amino acids. V was clipped by 1 base and J by 8 bases, with 15 bases between them. Germline V gene sequence: CDR1 SGHAT, CDR2 FQNNGV. The CDR3 DNA reads TGTGCCAGCAGCTTAGTGGTCCTGGATCGCGATGAGCAGTTCTTC. Translation: CASSLVVLDRDEQFF.

The genes are TRBV4-1 and TRBJ2-7, with 10 bases fitting TRBD1. CDR3 length equals 15 residues. V was clipped by 4 bases and J by 2 bases; unmatched bases: 5. Germline CDR1 is MGHRA and CDR2 is YSYEKL. The CDR3 coding sequence is TGCGCCAGCAGCCCCGGGGGACAGGGGACCTACGAGCAGTACTTC. Amino acid sequence: CASSPGGQGTYEQYF.

For this clonotype: A much bigger clone sits one base away, suggesting this may be a read error. The rearrangement joins TRBV29-1 to TRBJ2-2; the D is unclear. This CDR3 has 12 amino acids. CDR1 and CDR2 from the germline V gene are SQVTM and ANQGSEA. CDR3 nucleotides: TGCGCGTGTACAGCGAACACCGGGGAGCTGTTTTTT. Amino acids: CACTANTGELFF.

In the case of this clonotype: A single base separates this from a much larger clone, so it may be a read error. This chain uses TRBV11-3 with TRBJ2-2; D is possibly TRBD2 (6 bases). CDR1 and CDR2 (germline): SGHNT, YENEEA. The CDR3 loop spans 16 amino acids. V gave up 5 bases and J gave up 9 bases, with 22 bases separating them. The CDR3 DNA is TGTGCCAGCAGCCGATTCACGGGGGTCGCCCCCTGGGAGCTGTTTTTT. It is translated as CASSRFTGVAPWELFF.

This chain uses TRBV28 with TRBJ2-2, with 12 positions matching TRBD2. The CDR3 is 14 residues long. The V gene end was trimmed by 6 bases and the J gene end by 6 bases; junction bases not matched to a gene: 2. Germline V lookup: CDR1 MDHEN, CDR2 SYDVKM. CDR3 DNA sequence: TGTGCCAGCAGATCTAGCGGGAGGGCCGGGGAGCTGTTTTTT. It yields the protein CASRSSGRAGELFF.

Notes on this clonotype: The junction does not match germline at one end; this may be a read error. This chain joins TRBV6-6 and TRBJ2-3, with D uncertain. CDR3 length equals 13 residues. In germline, CDR1 is MNHNY, CDR2 SVGAGI (reference sequence). The CDR3 bases are TGTGCCACCAGTTCCCCCGGCGGCGATACGCAGTATTTT. Amino acids: CATSSPGGDTQYF.

The table lists this clonotype with a count of one. This chain joins TRBV4-2 and TRBJ2-5; weak D call: TRBD1 (6 bases). This CDR3 has 16 amino acids. Trimming took 0 bases from V and 7 from J, leaving 18 bases between them. CDR1 LGHNA and CDR2 YNFKEQ come from the germline V gene. The CDR3 DNA reads TGTGCCAGCAGCCAAGAAGGCCAAGCAGGGGTAGGGACCCAGTACTTC. Translated: CASSQEGQAGVGTQYF.

Comment on this clonotype: One end of the junction does not line up with germline, which may come from a read error. The V and J genes are TRBV29-1 and TRBJ1-3; D may be TRBD1 (5 bases). In germline, CDR1 is SQVTM, CDR2 ANQGSEA. This CDR3 has 13 residues. This CDR3 reads CSVARGTGSTIYF. Here the CDR3 DNA reads TGCAGCGTTGCGCGGGGGACTGGAAGCACCATATATTTT.

In this sample, this clonotype turned up many times. The gene calls are TRBV11-2 and TRBJ1-6, with a tentative D call TRBD1 (5 bases). Deletions cut 0 bases from V and 5 bases from J, with 5 bases between. The CDR3 has 14 amino acids. The V gene's germline CDR1 is SGHAT and CDR2 FQNNGV. CDR3 residues: CASSLDRDNSPLHF. The CDR3 coding sequence is TGTGCCAGCAGCTTAGACAGGGATAATTCACCCCTCCACTTT. Full variable domain (outside the CDR3, taken from reference TRBV11-2 and TRBJ1-6): EAGVAQSPRYKIIEKRQSVAFWCNPISGHATLYWYQQILGQGPKLLIQFQNNGVVDDSQLPKDRFSAERLKGVDSTLKIQPAKLEDSAVYLCASSLDRDNSPLHFGNGTRLTVT.

The chain combines TRBV5-4 with TRBJ2-1; no definite D call. The germline V gene has CDR1 SGHNT and CDR2 YYREEE (reference sequence). This CDR3 region has 13 residues. The V and J ends lost 0 bases and 5 bases respectively, with 6 bases between them. The CDR3 nucleotides are TGTGCCAGCAGCTTGGTGCTAAACAATGAGCAGTTCTTC. Residues: CASSLVLNNEQFF.

With respect to this clonotype: A junction end diverges from the germline sequence, so it may reflect a read error. The genes are TRBV5-8 and TRBJ2-3; TRBD2 is a possible D gene (5 bases). Germline assignment: CDR1 SGHTS and CDR2 YDEGEE. The CDR3 loop spans 15 amino acids. The CDR3 region is CTSSLSGVSTDTQYF. The CDR3 bases are TGTACCAGCAGCTTGAGCGGAGTTAGCACAGATACGCAGTATTTT.

For this clonotype: A clone one base away is much larger, so this may be a read error. The chain carries TRBV11-1 and TRBJ2-3, with a possible D match to TRBD2 (5 bases). CDR3 length: 17 amino acids. Germline V gene lookup returns CDR1 SGHAT and CDR2 FQDESV (reference sequence). Between the trimmed V and J ends, which lost 1 base and 3 bases, there was a span of 17 bases. CDR3 nucleotides: TGTGCCAGCAGCTTAGGCAATATAGCGCCCGCGACAGATACGCAGTATTTT. Translated, it gives CASSLGNIAPATDTQYF.

The chain has TRBV6-5 and TRBJ1-2, with TRBD1 matching 8 bases. Trimming removed 6 bases from V and 5 bases from J; junction bases left unmatched: 8. The CDR3 sequence is 14 residues long. Germline assignment: CDR1 MNHEY and CDR2 SVGAGI. In nucleotides, the CDR3 is TGTGCCAGCAGATCGGACAGGGATTCTTATGGCTACACCTTC. It translates to CASRSDRDSYGYTF.